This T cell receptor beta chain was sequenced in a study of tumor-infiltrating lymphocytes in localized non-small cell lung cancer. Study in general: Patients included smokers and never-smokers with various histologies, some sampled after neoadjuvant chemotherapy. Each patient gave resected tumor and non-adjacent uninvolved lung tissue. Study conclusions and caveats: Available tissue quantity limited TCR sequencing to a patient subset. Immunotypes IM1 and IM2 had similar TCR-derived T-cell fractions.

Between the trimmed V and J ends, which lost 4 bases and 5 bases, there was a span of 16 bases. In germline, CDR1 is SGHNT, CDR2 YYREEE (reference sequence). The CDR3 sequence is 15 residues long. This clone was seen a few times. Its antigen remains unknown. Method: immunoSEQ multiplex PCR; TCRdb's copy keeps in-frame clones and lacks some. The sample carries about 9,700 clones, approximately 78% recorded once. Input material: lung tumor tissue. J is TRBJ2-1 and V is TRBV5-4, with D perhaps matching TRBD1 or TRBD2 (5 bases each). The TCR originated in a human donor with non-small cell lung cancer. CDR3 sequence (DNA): TGTGCCAGCAGCCGTGAGGGGCTCCCCAACAATGAGCAGTTCTTC. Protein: CASSREGLPNNEQFF.